The present T cell receptor beta chain was sequenced within a study of patients and donors after allogeneic stem cell transplantation. Using its own MiXCR run on the RT-PCR reads, TCRdb lists one record per CDR3 protein. This table has tens of thousands of distinct CDR3 sequences, nearly 7% appearing once. Losses at the gene ends were 3 bases for V and 1 base for J; bases not matched to a gene: 3. Looked up from germline, CDR1 is MDHEN and CDR2 is SYDVKM. This CDR3 spans 15 amino acids. This clonotype was observed many times. The rearrangement joins TRBV28 to TRBJ2-7; 10 bases align to TRBD2. The sequence came from a human donor who was either an allogeneic HSCT recipient or a stem cell or donor lymphocyte infusion donor (not recorded which). It is not recorded whose cells these are; they may come from a transplant donor. The sample comprised blood, either unsorted or a sorted T cell fraction (not recorded which). CDR3 nucleotides: TGTGCCAGCAGTTTCAGCGGGAGGGCTTCCTACGAGCAGTACTTC. It specifies CASSFSGRASYEQYF. Drawing the rest from reference TRBV28 and TRBJ2-7, the complete variable domain is DVKVTQSSRYLVKRTGEKVFLECVQDMDHENMFWYRQDPGLGLRLIYFSYDVKMKEKGDIPEGYSVSREKKERFSLILESASTNQTSMYLCASSFSGRASYEQYFGPGTRLTVT.